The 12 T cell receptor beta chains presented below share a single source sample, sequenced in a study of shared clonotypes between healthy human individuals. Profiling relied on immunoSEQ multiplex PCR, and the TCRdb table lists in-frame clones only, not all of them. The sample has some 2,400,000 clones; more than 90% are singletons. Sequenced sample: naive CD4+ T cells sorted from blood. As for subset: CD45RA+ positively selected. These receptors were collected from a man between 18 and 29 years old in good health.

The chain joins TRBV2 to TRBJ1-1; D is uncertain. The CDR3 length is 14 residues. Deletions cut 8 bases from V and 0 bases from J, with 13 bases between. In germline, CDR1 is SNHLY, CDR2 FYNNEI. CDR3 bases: TGTGCCAGCGAGCAGTCGCCTTTGAACACTGAAGCTTTCTTT. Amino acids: CASEQSPLNTEAFF.

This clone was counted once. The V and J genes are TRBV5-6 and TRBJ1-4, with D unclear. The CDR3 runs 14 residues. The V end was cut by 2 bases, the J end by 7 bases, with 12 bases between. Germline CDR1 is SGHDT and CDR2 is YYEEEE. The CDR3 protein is CASSFPQAGEKLFF. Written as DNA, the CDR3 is TGTGCCAGCAGCTTCCCCCAGGCGGGTGAAAAACTGTTTTTT. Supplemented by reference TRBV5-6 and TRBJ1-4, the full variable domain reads DAGVTQSPTHLIKTRGQQVTLRCSPKSGHDTVSWYQQALGQGPQFIFQYYEEEERQRGNFPDRFSGHQFPNYSSELNVNALLLGDSALYLCASSFPQAGEKLFFGSGTQLSVL.

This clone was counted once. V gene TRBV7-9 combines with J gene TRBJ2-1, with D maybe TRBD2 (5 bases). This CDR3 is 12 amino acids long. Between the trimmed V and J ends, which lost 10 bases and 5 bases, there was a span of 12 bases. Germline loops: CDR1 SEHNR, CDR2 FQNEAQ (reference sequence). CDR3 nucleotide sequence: TGTGCCACCAAGACGGGAAACAATGAGCAGTTCTTC. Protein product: CATKTGNNEQFF. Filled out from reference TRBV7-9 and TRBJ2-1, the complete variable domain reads DTGVSQNPRHKITKRGQNVTFRCDPISEHNRLYWYRQTLGQGPEFLTYFQNEAQLEKSRLLSDRFSAERPKGSFSTLEIQRTEQGDSAMYLCATKTGNNEQFFGPGTRLTVL.

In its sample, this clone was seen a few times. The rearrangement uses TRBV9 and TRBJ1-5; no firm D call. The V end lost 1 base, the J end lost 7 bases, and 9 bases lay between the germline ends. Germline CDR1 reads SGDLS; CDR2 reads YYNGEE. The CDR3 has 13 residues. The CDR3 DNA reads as TGTGCCAGCAGCGTATCGACGGACCAGCCCCAGCATTTT. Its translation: CASSVSTDQPQHF. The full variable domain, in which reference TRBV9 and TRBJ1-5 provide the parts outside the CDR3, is DSGVTQTPKHLITATGQRVTLRCSPRSGDLSVYWYQQSLDQGLQFLIQYYNGEERAKGNILERFSAQQFPDLHSELNLSSLELGDSALYFCASSVSTDQPQHFGDGTRLSIL.

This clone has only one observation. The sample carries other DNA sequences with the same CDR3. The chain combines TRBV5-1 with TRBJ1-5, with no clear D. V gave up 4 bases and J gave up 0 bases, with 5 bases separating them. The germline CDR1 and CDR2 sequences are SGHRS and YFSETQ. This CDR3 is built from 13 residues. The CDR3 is CASSLNSNQPQHF. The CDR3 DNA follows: TGCGCCAGCAGCCTCAATAGCAATCAGCCCCAGCATTTT. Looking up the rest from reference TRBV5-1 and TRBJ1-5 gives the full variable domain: KAGVTQTPRYLIKTRGQQVTLSCSPISGHRSVSWYQQTPGQGLQFLFEYFSETQRNKGNFPGRFSGRQFSNSRSEMNVSTLELGDSALYLCASSLNSNQPQHFGDGTRLSIL.

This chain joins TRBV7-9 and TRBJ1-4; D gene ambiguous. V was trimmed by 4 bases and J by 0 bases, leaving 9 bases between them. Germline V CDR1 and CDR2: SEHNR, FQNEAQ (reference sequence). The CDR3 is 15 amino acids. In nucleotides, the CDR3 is TGTGCCAGCAGCTCCCGACAAGCAACTAATGAAAAACTGTTTTTT. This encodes CASSSRQATNEKLFF.

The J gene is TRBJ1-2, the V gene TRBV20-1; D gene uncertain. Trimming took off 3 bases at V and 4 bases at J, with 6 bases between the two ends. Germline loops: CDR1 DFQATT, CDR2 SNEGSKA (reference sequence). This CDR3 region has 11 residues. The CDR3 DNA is TGCAGTGCTAGCAGGACCTATGGCTACACCTTC. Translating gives CSASRTYGYTF.

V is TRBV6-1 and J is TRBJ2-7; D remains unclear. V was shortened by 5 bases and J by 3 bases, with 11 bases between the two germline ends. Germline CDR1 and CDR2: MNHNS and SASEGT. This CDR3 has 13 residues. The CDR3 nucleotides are TGTGCCAGCAGTACCGACAACTACTACGAGCAGTACTTC. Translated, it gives CASSTDNYYEQYF.

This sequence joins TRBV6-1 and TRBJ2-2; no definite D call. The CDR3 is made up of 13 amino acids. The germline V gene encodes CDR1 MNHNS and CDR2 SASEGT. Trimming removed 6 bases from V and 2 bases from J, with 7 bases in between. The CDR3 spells CASRKDNTGELFF. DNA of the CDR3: TGTGCCAGCAGAAAGGACAACACCGGGGAGCTGTTTTTT.

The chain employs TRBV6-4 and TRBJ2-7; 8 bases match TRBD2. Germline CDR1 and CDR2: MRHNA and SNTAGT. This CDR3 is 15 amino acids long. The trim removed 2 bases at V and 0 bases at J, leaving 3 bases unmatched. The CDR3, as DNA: TGTGCCAGCAGTGACCGGGGGGGACGCTCCTACGAGCAGTACTTC. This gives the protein CASSDRGGRSYEQYF.

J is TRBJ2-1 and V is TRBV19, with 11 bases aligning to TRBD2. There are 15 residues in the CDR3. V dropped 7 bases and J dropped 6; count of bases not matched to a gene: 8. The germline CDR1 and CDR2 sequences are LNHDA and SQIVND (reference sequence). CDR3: CASNGASGRSNEQFF. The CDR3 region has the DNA TGTGCCAGTAACGGGGCTAGCGGGAGGAGCAATGAGCAGTTCTTC.

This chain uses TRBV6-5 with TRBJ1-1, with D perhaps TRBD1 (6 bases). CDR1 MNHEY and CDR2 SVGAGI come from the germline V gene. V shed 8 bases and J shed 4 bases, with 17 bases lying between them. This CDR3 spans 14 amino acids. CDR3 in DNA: TGTGCCAGCCATTACAGGGCGGGGGGCACTGAAGCTTTCTTT. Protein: CASHYRAGGTEAFF.